This T cell receptor beta chain was captured in a study of cytomegalovirus exposure and HLA in healthy donors. Study-wide background: About 85 million unique TCR sequences came from HLA-typed donors in an early release. Study-wide results and limits: CMV antigen specificity of a few CMV-associated chains was confirmed in vitro. A missense DCLRE1C variant was associated with V- and J-gene trimming of TCR beta chains in a later analysis, and an independent cohort replicated the association.

Turning to this clone: As yet, its antigen is unknown.

The PCR was carried out with 60 Vbeta primers and 13 Jbeta primers. Measured with immunoSEQ multiplex PCR; TCRdb has only the in-frame clones, and not every one. The sample gives about 130,000 clones, over 70% of which show up once; around 1.9% is in the top ten. CDR3 size: 15 residues. V shed 4 bases and J 2 bases; nucleotides not matched to a gene: 5. CDR1 and CDR2 from the germline V gene are MNHEY and SMNVEV (reference sequence). Sequencing input: PBMCs. The sequence derives from a woman between 40 and 50 years old in good health and CMV-seronegative. V and J are TRBV27 and TRBJ1-1, with 9 bases matching TRBD1. CDR3 in amino acids: CASSSTGQGNTEAFF. The CDR3 DNA follows: TGTGCCAGCAGTTCTACGGGACAGGGTAACACTGAAGCTTTCTTT.